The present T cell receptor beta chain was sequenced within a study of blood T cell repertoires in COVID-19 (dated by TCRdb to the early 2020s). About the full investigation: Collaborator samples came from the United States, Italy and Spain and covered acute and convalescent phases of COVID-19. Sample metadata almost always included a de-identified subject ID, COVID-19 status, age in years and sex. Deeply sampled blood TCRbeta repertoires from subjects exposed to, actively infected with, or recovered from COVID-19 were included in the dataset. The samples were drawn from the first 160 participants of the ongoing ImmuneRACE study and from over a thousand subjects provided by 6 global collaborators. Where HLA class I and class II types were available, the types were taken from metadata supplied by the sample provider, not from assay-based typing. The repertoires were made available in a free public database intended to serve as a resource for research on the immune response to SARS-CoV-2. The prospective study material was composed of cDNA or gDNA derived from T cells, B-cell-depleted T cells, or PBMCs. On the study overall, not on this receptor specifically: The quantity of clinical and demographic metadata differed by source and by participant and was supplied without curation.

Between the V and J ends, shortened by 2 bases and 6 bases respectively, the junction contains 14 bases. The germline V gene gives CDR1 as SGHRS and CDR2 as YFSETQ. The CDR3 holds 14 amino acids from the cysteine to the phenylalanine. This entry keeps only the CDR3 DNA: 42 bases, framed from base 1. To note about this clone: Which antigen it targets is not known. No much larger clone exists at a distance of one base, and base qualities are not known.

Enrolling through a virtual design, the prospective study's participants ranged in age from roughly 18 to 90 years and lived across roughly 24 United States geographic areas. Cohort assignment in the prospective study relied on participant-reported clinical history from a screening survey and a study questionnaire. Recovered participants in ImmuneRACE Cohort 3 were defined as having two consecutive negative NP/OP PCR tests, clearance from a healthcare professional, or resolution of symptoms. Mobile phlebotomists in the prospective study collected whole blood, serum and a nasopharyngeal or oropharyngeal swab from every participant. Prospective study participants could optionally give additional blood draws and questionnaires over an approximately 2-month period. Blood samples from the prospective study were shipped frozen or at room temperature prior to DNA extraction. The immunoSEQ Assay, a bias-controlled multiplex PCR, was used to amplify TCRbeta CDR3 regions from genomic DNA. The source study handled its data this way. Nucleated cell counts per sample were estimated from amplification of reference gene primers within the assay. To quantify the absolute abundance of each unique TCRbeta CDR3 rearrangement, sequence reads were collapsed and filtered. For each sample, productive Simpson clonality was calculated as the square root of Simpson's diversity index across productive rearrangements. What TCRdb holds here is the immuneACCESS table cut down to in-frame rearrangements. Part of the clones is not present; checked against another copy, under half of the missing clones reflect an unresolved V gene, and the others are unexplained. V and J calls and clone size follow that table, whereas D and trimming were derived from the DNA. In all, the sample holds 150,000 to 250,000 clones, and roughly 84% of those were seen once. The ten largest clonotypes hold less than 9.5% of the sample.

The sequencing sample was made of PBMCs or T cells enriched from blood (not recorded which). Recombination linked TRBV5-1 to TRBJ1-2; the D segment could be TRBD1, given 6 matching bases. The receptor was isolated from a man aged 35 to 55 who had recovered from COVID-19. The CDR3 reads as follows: CASSFERGADGYTF. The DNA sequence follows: TGCGCCAGCAGCTTCGAACGGGGGGCGGATGGCTACACCTTC. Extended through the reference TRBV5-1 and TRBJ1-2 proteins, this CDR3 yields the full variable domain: KAGVTQTPRYLIKTRGQQVTLSCSPISGHRSVSWYQQTPGQGLQFLFEYFSETQRNKGNFPGRFSGRQFSNSRSEMNVSTLELGDSALYLCASSFERGADGYTFGSGTRLTVV.